What follows are 9 T cell receptor beta chains derived from one specimen sequenced in a study of blood T cell repertoires in COVID-19 (dated by TCRdb to 2020 to 2021). The library was prepared using the immunoSEQ multiplex PCR assay. Entries here come from immuneACCESS through TCRdb and include only in-frame sequences with V and J called. Some clones fail to appear in such tables; in the studies checked, an unresolved V gene covers under half of the shortfall, and the cause of the remainder is unknown. Within this sample are approximately 130,000 clones, with around 87% of them counted one time only. Of the sample, around 2.1% falls within the top ten clones. Sequencing used peripheral blood. Every receptor here comes from a woman aged 50 to 60 with acute or convalescent COVID-19.

CDR3 DNA sequence: TGTGCCAGCAGCTTAGATCTAAATTCGGGGGGCGTTTCTGATACGCAGTATTTT. It encodes CASSLDLNSGGVSDTQYF. The chain recombines TRBV11-3 with TRBJ2-3, with a weak D call TRBD2 (7 bases). Germline V gives CDR1 SGHNT, CDR2 YENEEA. Deletions cut 0 bases from V and 6 bases from J, with 22 bases between. The CDR3 runs to 18 residues.

The chain links TRBV19 to TRBJ2-3, with a possible D match to TRBD2 (5 bases). Per germline, CDR1 LNHDA and CDR2 SQIVND (reference sequence). This CDR3 has 9 amino acids. Here the CDR3 DNA reads TGTGACCAGGCGGGTACGCAGTATTTT. This gives the protein CDQAGTQYF.

V and J are TRBV6-6 and TRBJ1-2; D perhaps matches TRBD1 (6 bases). The V gene's germline CDR1 is MNHNY and CDR2 SVGAGI (reference sequence). The CDR3 covers 12 residues. The germline V and J ends were trimmed by 4 bases and 5 bases, with 8 bases remaining between them. The CDR3 sequence is CASSSQGYGYTF. The CDR3 coding sequence is TGTGCCAGCAGTTCACAGGGTTATGGCTACACCTTC.

The chain is built from TRBV24-1 and TRBJ2-7; TRBD1 aligns across 9 bases. Losses at the gene ends were 5 bases for V and 7 bases for J; bases not matched to a gene: 8. The V gene's germline CDR1 is KGHDR and CDR2 SFDVKD. There are 14 residues in the CDR3. Here the CDR3 reads CATSGTGALGEQYF. The CDR3 coding sequence is TGTGCCACCAGTGGGACAGGGGCGTTGGGGGAGCAGTACTTC.

V usage is TRBV3-1 (or the pseudogene TRBV3-2) and J usage is TRBJ1-2; TRBD1 matches 7 bases. Germline-derived CDR1 and CDR2 are LGHDT and YNNKEL (reference sequence). Trimming took 0 bases from V and 8 from J; bases not matched to a gene: 12. The CDR3 covers 16 residues. CDR3 sequence (DNA): TGTGCCAGCAGCCAAGATCTAGGGGGCTCCCATGGGGGCTACACCTTC. It is translated as CASSQDLGGSHGGYTF.

The chain joins TRBV27 to TRBJ2-7; TRBD1 aligns across 8 bases. V was clipped by 3 bases and J by 6 bases; unmatched bases: 4. Germline CDR1 and CDR2: MNHEY and SMNVEV (reference sequence). The CDR3 consists of 13 residues. In DNA form, the CDR3 reads TGTGCCAGCAGTTTCATACAGGGGGGCGAGCAGTACTTC. Amino acids: CASSFIQGGEQYF.

This clone was detected only a few times. This chain joins TRBV20-1 and TRBJ2-7; possible D gene TRBD2, 6 bases. This CDR3 is built from 14 residues. Trimming left V 3 bases short and J 2 bases short, with 14 bases between. The V gene's germline CDR1 is DFQATT and CDR2 SNEGSKA (reference sequence). The CDR3 here is CSASLGTGAYEQYF. CDR3 bases: TGCAGTGCTAGTTTGGGGACTGGCGCCTACGAGCAGTACTTC.

The J gene is TRBJ2-7, the V gene TRBV4-3; 8 bases are shared with TRBD2. CDR3 length equals 15 residues. In germline, CDR1 is LGHNA, CDR2 YSLEER. The junction had 5 bases not matched to a gene; V was cut back by 0 bases and J by 4 bases. CDR3: CASSQDRGGDYEQYF. DNA for the CDR3: TGCGCCAGCAGCCAAGATCGGGGGGGCGATTACGAGCAGTACTTC.

The gene calls are TRBV11-2 and TRBJ2-1, with 8 bases lining up with TRBD2. Losses at the gene ends were 5 bases for V and 0 bases for J; bases not matched to a gene: 3. Germline V gene sequence: CDR1 SGHAT, CDR2 FQNNGV. CDR3 length: 15 amino acids. The CDR3 reads CASSMSGSSYNEQFF. CDR3 DNA sequence: TGTGCCAGCAGCATGAGCGGGAGCTCCTACAATGAGCAGTTCTTC.